This T cell receptor (beta chain) was recovered during a study of shared clonotypes between healthy human individuals. The donors were adults (healthy and HIV-negative) with no recent acute infections or vaccinations. The table came from immunoSEQ multiplex PCR; TCRdb's copy has only in-frame clones and leaves some out. Seen here are over a million clones, 75% to 80% observed once, and the top ten hold under 0.8%. This clone appeared a few times. Sequenced input: memory CD4+ T cells from PBMCs. Subset meaning: CD45RA-negative fraction. The receptor was isolated from a man between 18 and 29 years old in good health. Some clones in this sample may be carry-over from other donors' samples.

In DNA form, the CDR3 reads TGTGCCATCAGTGGAGACCGATACGAGCAGTACTTC. It encodes CAISGDRYEQYF. The chain recombines TRBV10-3 with TRBJ2-7, with D unresolved. The CDR3 has 12 amino acids. The V end was cut by 4 bases, the J end by 4 bases, with 8 bases between. Germline CDR1 is ENHRY and CDR2 is SYGVKD.